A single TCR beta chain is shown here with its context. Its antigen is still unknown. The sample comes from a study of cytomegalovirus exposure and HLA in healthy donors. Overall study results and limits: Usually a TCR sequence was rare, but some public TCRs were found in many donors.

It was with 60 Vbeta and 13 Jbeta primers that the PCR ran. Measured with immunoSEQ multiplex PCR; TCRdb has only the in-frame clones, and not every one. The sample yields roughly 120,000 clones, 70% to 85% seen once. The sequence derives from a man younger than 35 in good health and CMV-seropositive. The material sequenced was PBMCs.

CDR3 in amino acids: CASSPTQKGQGFIYEQYF. The CDR3 DNA sequence: TGTGCCAGCAGCCCAACCCAGAAGGGACAGGGTTTCATCTACGAGCAGTACTTC. The chain recombines TRBV7-9 with TRBJ2-7; 9 bases align to TRBD1. This CDR3 is built from 18 residues. V was pared by 5 bases and J by 3 bases, with 17 bases of the junction left unmatched. CDR1 and CDR2 (germline): SEHNR, FQNEAQ (reference sequence).